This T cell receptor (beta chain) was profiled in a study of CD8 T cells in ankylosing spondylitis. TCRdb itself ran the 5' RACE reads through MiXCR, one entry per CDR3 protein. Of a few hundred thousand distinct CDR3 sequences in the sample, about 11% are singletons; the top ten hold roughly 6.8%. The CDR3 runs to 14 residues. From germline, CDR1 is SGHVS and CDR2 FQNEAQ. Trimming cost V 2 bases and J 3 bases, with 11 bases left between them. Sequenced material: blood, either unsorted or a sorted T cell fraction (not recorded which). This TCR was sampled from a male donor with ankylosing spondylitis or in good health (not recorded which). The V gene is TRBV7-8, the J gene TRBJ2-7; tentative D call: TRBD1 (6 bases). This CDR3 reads CASSLLPGDYEQYF. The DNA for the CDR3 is TGTGCCAGCAGCTTATTGCCAGGGGACTACGAGCAGTACTTC. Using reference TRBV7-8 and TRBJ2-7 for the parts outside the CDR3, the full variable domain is GAGVSQSPRYKVAKRGQDVALRCDPISGHVSLFWYQQALGQGPEFLTYFQNEAQLDKSGLPSDRFFAERPEGSVSTLKIQRTQQEDSAVYLCASSLLPGDYEQYFGPGTRLTVT.